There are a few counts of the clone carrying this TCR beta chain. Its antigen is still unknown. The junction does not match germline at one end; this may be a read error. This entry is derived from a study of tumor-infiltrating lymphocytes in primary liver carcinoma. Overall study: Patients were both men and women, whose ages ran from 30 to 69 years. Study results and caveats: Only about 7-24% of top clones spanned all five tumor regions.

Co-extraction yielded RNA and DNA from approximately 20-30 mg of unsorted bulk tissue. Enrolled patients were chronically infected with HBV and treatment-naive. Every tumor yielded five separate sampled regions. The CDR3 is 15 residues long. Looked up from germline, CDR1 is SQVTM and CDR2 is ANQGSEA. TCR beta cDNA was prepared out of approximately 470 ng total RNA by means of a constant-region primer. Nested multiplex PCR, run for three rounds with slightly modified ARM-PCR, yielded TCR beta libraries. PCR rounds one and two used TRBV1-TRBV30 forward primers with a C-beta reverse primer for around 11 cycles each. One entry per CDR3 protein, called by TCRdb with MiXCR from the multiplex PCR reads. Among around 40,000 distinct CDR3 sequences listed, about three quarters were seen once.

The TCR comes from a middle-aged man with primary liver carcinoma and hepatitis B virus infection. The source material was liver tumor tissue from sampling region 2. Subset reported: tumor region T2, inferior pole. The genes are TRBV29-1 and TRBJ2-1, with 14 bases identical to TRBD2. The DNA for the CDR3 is TGCAGCGTTGGACTAGCGGGAGGGTTCCATAATGAGCACTTCTTC. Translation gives CSVGLAGGFHNEHFF.